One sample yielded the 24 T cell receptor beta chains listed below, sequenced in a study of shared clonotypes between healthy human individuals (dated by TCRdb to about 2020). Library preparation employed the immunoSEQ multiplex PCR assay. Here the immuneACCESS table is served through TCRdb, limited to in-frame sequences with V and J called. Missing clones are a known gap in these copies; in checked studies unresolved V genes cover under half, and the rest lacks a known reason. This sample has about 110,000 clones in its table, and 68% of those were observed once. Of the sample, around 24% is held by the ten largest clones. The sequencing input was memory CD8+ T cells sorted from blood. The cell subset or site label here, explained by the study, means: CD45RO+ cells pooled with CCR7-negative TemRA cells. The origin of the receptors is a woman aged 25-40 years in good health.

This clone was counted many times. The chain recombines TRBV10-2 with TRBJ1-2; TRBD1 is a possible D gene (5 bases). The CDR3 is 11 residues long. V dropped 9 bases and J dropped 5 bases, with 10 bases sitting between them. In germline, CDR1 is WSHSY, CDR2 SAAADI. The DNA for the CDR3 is TGCGCCAGTTCGGGACCTTATGGCTACACCTTC. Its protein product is CASSGPYGYTF.

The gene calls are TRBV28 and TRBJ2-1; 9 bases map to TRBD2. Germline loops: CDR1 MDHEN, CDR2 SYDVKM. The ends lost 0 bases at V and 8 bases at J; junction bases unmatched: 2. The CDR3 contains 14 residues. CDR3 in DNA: TGTGCCAGCAGTTTATGGACTAGCGGCGATGAGCAGTTCTTC. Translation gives CASSLWTSGDEQFF.

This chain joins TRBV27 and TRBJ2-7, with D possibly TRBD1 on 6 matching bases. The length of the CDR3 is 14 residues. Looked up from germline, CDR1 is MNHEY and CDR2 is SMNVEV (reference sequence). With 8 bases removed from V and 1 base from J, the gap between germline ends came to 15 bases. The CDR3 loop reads CASGYSGQSYEQYF. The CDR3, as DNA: TGTGCCAGCGGCTACTCAGGACAGTCCTACGAGCAGTACTTC.

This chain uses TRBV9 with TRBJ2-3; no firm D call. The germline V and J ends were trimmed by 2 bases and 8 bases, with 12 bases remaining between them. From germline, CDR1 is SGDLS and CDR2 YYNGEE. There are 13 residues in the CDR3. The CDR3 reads CASSVRSLGTQYF. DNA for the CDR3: TGTGCCAGCAGCGTTCGGAGTCTAGGTACGCAGTATTTT.

In nucleotides, the CDR3 is TGTGCCAGCAGCTTTCTCGGCGGCTACACCTTC. Its protein is CASSFLGGYTF. The chain recombines TRBV5-4 with TRBJ1-2; no clear D. The CDR3 sequence is 11 residues long. V lost 2 bases to trimming and J lost 8 bases, with 7 bases between them. The germline CDR1 and CDR2 sequences are SGHNT and YYREEE (reference sequence).

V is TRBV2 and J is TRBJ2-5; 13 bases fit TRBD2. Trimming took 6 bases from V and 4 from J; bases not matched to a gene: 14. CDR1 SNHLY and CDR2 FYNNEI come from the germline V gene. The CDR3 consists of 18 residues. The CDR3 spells CASRRTSGSSFSGETQYF. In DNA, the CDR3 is TGTGCCAGCAGAAGGACTAGCGGGAGTTCGTTTAGCGGAGAGACCCAGTACTTC. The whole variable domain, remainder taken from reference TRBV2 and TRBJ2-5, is EPEVTQTPSHQVTQMGQEVILRCVPISNHLYFYWYRQILGQKVEFLVSFYNNEISEKSEIFDDQFSVERPDGSNFTLKIRSTKLEDSAMYFCASRRTSGSSFSGETQYFGPGTRLLVL.

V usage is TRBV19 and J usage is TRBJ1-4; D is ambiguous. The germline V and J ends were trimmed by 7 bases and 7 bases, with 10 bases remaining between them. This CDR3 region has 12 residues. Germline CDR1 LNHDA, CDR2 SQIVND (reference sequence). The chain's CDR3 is CASTLGGEKLFF. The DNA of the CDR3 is TGTGCCAGTACCTTGGGCGGTGAAAAACTGTTTTTT.

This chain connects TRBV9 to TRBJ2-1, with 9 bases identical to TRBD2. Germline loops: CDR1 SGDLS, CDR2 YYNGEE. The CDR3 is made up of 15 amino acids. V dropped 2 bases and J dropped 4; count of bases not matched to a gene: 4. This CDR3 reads CASSVPLAGYNEQFF. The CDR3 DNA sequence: TGTGCCAGCAGCGTCCCCCTAGCGGGGTACAATGAGCAGTTCTTC. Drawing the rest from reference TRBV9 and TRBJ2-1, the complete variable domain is DSGVTQTPKHLITATGQRVTLRCSPRSGDLSVYWYQQSLDQGLQFLIQYYNGEERAKGNILERFSAQQFPDLHSELNLSSLELGDSALYFCASSVPLAGYNEQFFGPGTRLTVL.

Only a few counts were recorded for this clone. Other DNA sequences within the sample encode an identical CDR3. CDR3 sequence: CASSLVQGAYTDTQYF. As DNA, the CDR3 is TGTGCCAGCAGCTTAGTACAGGGTGCCTACACAGATACGCAGTATTTT. The chain joins TRBV7-9 to TRBJ2-3; a possible D gene is TRBD1 (6 bases). The germline gives CDR1 SEHNR, CDR2 FQNEAQ (reference sequence). The CDR3 runs to 16 residues. Trimming stripped 1 base from V and 2 bases from J, with 13 bases between.

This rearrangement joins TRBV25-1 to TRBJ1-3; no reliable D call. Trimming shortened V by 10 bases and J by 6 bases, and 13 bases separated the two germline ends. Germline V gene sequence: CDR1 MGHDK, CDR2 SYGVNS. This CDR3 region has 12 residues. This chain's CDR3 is CAISRTVNTIYF. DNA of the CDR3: TGTGCCATTTCACGGACGGTAAACACCATATATTTT.

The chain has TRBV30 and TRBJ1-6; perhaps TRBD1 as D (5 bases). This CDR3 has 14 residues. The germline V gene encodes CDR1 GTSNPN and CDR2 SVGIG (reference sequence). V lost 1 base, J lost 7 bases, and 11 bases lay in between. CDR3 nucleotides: TGTGCCTGGAGTGCGGGGGAACCCAATTCACCCCTCCACTTT. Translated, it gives CAWSAGEPNSPLHF.

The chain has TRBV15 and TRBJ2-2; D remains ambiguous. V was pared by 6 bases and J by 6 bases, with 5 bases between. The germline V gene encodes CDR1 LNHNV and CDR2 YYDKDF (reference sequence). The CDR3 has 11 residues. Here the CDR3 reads CATRYSGELFF. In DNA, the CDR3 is TGTGCCACCAGGTACTCCGGGGAGCTGTTTTTT.

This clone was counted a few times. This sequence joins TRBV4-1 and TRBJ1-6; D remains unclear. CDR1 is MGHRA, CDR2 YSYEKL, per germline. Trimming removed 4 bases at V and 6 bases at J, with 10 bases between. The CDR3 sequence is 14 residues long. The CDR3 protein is CASSPDLSNSPLHF. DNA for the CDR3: TGCGCCAGCAGCCCAGACCTTTCTAATTCACCCCTCCACTTT.

The CDR3 DNA reads as TGTGCCAGCAGCCAAGAAGGGACAGGCGGCTATTATGGAAACACCATATATTTT. Amino acids: CASSQEGTGGYYGNTIYF. The chain links TRBV14 to TRBJ1-3; 8 bases are shared with TRBD1. J was trimmed by 3 bases and V by 0 bases; bases with no gene match: 10. The CDR3 spans 18 residues. CDR1 and CDR2 (germline): SGHDN, FVKESK.

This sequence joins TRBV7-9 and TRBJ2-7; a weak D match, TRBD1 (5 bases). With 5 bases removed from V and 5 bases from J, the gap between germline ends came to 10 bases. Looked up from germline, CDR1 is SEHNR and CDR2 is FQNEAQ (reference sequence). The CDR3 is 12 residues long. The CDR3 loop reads CASSGRANEQYF. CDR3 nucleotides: TGTGCCAGCAGCGGCAGGGCCAACGAGCAGTACTTC.

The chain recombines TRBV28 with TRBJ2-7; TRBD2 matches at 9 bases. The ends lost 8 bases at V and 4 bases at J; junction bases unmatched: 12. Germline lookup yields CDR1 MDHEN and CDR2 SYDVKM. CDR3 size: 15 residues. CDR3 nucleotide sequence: TGTGCCAGCTTTAATGGGCCAGCGGGAGGTTACGAGCAGTACTTC. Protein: CASFNGPAGGYEQYF.

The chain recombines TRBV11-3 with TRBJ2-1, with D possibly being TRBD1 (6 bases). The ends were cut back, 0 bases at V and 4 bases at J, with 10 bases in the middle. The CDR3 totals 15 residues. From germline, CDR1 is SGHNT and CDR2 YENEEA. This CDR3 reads CASSLDWGLYNEQFF. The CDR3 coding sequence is TGTGCCAGCAGCTTAGACTGGGGGCTGTACAATGAGCAGTTCTTC.

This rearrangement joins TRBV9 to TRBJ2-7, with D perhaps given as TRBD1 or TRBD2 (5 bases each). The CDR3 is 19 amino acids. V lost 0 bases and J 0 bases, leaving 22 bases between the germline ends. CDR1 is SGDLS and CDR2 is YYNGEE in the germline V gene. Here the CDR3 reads CASSVGPSARDRTSYEQYF. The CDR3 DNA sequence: TGTGCCAGCAGCGTAGGACCTAGTGCCCGGGACCGAACCTCCTACGAGCAGTACTTC.

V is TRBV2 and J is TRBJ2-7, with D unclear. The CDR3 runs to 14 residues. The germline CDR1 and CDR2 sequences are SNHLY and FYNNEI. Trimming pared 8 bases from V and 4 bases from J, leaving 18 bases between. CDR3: CASSGSELIYEQYF. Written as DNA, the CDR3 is TGTGCCAGCTCTGGTTCGGAACTTATTTACGAGCAGTACTTC. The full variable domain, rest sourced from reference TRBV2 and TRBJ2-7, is EPEVTQTPSHQVTQMGQEVILRCVPISNHLYFYWYRQILGQKVEFLVSFYNNEISEKSEIFDDQFSVERPDGSNFTLKIRSTKLEDSAMYFCASSGSELIYEQYFGPGTRLTVT.

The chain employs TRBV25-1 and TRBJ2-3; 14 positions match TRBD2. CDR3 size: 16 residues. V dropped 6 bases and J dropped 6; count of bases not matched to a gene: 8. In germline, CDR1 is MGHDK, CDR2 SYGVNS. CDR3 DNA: TGTGCCAGCAGATTCGGGACTAGCGGGGGCGAGGATACGCAGTATTTT. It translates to CASRFGTSGGEDTQYF.

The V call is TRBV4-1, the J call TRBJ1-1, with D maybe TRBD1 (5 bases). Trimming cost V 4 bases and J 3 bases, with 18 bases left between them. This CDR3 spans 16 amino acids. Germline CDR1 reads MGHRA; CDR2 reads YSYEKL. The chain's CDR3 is CASSPRQVLGDTEAFF. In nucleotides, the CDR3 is TGCGCCAGCAGCCCCCGGCAGGTTTTAGGGGACACTGAAGCTTTCTTT.

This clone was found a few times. CDR3: CASSPNSGANVLTF. The CDR3, as DNA: TGTGCCAGCAGTCCGAACTCTGGGGCCAACGTCCTGACTTTC. V and J are TRBV28 and TRBJ2-6; no reliable D call. This CDR3 spans 14 amino acids. CDR1 and CDR2 from the germline V gene are MDHEN and SYDVKM. Trimming cost V 5 bases and J 0 bases, with 5 bases left between them. Full variable domain (rest looked up from reference TRBV28 and TRBJ2-6): DVKVTQSSRYLVKRTGEKVFLECVQDMDHENMFWYRQDPGLGLRLIYFSYDVKMKEKGDIPEGYSVSREKKERFSLILESASTNQTSMYLCASSPNSGANVLTFGAGSRLTVL.

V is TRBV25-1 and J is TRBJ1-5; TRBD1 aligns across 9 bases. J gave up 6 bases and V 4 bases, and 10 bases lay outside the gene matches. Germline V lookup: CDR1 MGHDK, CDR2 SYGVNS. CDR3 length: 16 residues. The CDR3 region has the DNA TGTGCCAGCAGTGCCGGGACAGGGAGTGTCGGTCAGCCCCAGCATTTT. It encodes CASSAGTGSVGQPQHF.

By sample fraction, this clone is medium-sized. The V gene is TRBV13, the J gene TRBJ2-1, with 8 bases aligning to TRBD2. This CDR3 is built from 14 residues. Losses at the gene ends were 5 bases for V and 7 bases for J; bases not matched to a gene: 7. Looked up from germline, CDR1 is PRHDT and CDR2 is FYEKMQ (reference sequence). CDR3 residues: CASSAGLVENEQFF. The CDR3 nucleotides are TGTGCCAGCAGCGCGGGACTAGTTGAAAATGAGCAGTTCTTC.